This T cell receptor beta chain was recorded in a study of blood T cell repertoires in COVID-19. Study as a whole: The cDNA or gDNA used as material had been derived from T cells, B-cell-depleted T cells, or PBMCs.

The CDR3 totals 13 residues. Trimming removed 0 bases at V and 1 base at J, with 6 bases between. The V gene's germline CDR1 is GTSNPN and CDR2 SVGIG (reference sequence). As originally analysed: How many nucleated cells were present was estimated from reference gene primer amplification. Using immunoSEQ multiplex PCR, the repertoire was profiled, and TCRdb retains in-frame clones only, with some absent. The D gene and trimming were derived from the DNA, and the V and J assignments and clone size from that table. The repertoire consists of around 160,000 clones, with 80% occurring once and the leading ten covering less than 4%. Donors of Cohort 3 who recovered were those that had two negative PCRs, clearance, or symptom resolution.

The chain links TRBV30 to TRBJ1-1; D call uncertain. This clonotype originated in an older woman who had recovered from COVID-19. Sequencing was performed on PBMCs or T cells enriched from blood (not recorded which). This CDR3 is CAWSVHRNTEAFF. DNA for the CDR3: TGTGCCTGGAGTGTACACAGGAACACTGAAGCTTTCTTT.